The 27 T cell receptor beta chains given below trace back to one sample, sequenced in a study of OX40 agonist ivuxolimab in advanced cancers. Libraries came from the immunoSEQ multiplex PCR assay. TCRdb took this table from immuneACCESS and kept in-frame rearrangements with V and J called. Such tables lack part of the clones; where checked against another copy, unresolved V genes explain under half of the gap, and the rest is unexplained. Here the sample has about 60,000 clones; roughly four fifths occur a single time. 2.5% of the sample lies in the top ten. This specimen was CD4+ or CD8+ T cells sorted from blood, taken in a trial of the OX40 agonist ivuxolimab. These receptors all stem from an adult with an advanced solid tumor such as melanoma, head and neck, liver or kidney cancer.

This chain connects TRBV9 to TRBJ1-4; weak D call: TRBD1 (5 bases). The length of the CDR3 is 17 residues. CDR1 is SGDLS, CDR2 YYNGEE, per germline. The V end was cut by 3 bases, the J end by 6 bases, with 21 bases between. The CDR3 spells CASSALTGARVDEKLFF. In DNA form, the CDR3 reads TGTGCCAGCAGCGCCCTGACCGGGGCCCGGGTCGATGAAAAACTGTTTTTT.

The CDR3: CASSSTRGQGREPTNEKLFF. The DNA of the CDR3 is TGTGCCAGCAGTAGCACCCGGGGACAGGGTCGGGAGCCAACTAATGAAAAACTGTTTTTT. V is TRBV28 and J is TRBJ1-4; 9 bases map to TRBD1. The CDR3 runs to 20 residues. V was pared by 5 bases and J by 0 bases, with 16 bases of the junction left unmatched. CDR1 is MDHEN and CDR2 is SYDVKM in the germline V gene.

The rearrangement links TRBV5-5 to TRBJ2-7, with 13 bases identical to TRBD2. CDR1 and CDR2 (germline): SGHKS, YYEKEE (reference sequence). V was clipped by 4 bases and J by 6 bases; unmatched bases: 10. CDR3 size: 16 residues. CDR3 nucleotides: TGTGCCAGCAGCCCGGCCGGACTAGCGGGAGCGGGCGAGCAGTACTTC. It codes for CASSPAGLAGAGEQYF.

The V gene is TRBV4-2, the J gene TRBJ2-3; 16 nucleotides align to TRBD2. Germline V lookup: CDR1 LGHNA, CDR2 YNFKEQ. V was pared by 4 bases and J by 3 bases, with 10 bases of the junction left unmatched. This CDR3 region has 19 residues. The CDR3 DNA is TGTGCCAGCAGCCTTCATTCGGGACTAGCGGGAGGGCGGACAGATACGCAGTATTTT. Its translation: CASSLHSGLAGGRTDTQYF.

This chain links TRBV4-1 with TRBJ1-2; D unclear. Trimming left V 3 bases short and J 4 bases short, with 12 bases between. This CDR3 has 14 residues. CDR1 and CDR2 from the germline V gene are MGHRA and YSYEKL. The CDR3 DNA reads as TGCGCCAGCAGCCAGAGGAGCTCCCCCTATGGCTACACCTTC. Its protein is CASSQRSSPYGYTF.

In DNA, the CDR3 is TGTGCCAGCAGTTTAGGGGGCGCGGGTGAGCAGTACTTC. It is translated as CASSLGGAGEQYF. The V call is TRBV14, the J call TRBJ2-7; 7 bases are shared with TRBD1. Trimming removed 6 bases from V and 7 bases from J; junction bases left unmatched: 9. The CDR3 is 13 residues long. The V gene's germline CDR1 is SGHDN and CDR2 FVKESK.

The chain carries TRBV19 and TRBJ2-3; tentatively, D is TRBD2 (6 bases). Germline V gene lookup returns CDR1 LNHDA and CDR2 SQIVND (reference sequence). This CDR3 comprises 14 residues. The V end was cut by 4 bases, the J end by 5 bases, with 13 bases between. CDR3 loop: CASSKSGVGDTQYF. DNA of the CDR3: TGTGCCAGTAGTAAGTCGGGGGTAGGAGATACGCAGTATTTT.

The V and J genes are TRBV18 and TRBJ2-6; tentatively, D is TRBD1 (6 bases). The CDR3 totals 15 residues. Germline loops: CDR1 KGHSH, CDR2 LQKENI. The V and J ends lost 4 bases and 1 base respectively, with 8 bases between them. The CDR3 DNA follows: TGTGCCAGCTCACGAACAGGGTCTGGGGCCAACGTCCTGACTTTC. Encoded protein: CASSRTGSGANVLTF.

This sequence joins TRBV6-5 and TRBJ1-2; 7 bases match TRBD1. This CDR3 comprises 15 residues. Per germline, CDR1 MNHEY and CDR2 SVGAGI. V shed 6 bases and J 4 bases; nucleotides not matched to a gene: 11. The CDR3 region is CASSSLQGVAYGYTF. The CDR3 DNA follows: TGTGCCAGCAGCTCACTGCAGGGGGTGGCCTATGGCTACACCTTC.

The chain uses TRBV11-3 and TRBJ2-2; D might be TRBD2 (6 bases). The germline V gene encodes CDR1 SGHNT and CDR2 YENEEA. V lost 7 bases, J lost 4 bases, and 19 bases lay in between. CDR3 length: 16 residues. The CDR3 DNA reads TGTGCCAGCACCCCTGGGGAGGTTGTGGGCACCGGGGAGCTGTTTTTT. Translated: CASTPGEVVGTGELFF.

This clone was observed a few times. V gene TRBV7-2 combines with J gene TRBJ2-7, with 9 positions matching TRBD1. V lost 4 bases, J lost 1 base, and 5 bases stayed unmatched. The CDR3 runs to 15 residues. CDR1 SGHTA and CDR2 FQGNSA come from the germline V gene. As DNA, the CDR3 is TGTGCCAGCAGCTCGAGAGGACAGGGGTCCTACGAGCAGTACTTC. Translated, it gives CASSSRGQGSYEQYF.

J is TRBJ1-2 and V is TRBV2; 7 bases are shared with TRBD1. The CDR3 consists of 14 residues. J was trimmed by 5 bases and V by 6 bases; bases with no gene match: 9. Per the germline V gene, CDR1 is SNHLY and CDR2 is FYNNEI. CDR3 sequence (DNA): TGTGCCAGCAGATGGGAGGGGGCTCTTTATGGCTACACCTTC. Encoded protein: CASRWEGALYGYTF. The full variable domain, rest sourced from reference TRBV2 and TRBJ1-2, is EPEVTQTPSHQVTQMGQEVILRCVPISNHLYFYWYRQILGQKVEFLVSFYNNEISEKSEIFDDQFSVERPDGSNFTLKIRSTKLEDSAMYFCASRWEGALYGYTFGSGTRLTVV.

This sequence joins TRBV29-1 and TRBJ1-1; D is uncertain. CDR1 and CDR2 (germline): SQVTM, ANQGSEA. There are 13 residues in the CDR3. The germline V and J ends were trimmed by 2 bases and 1 base, with 8 bases remaining between them. The CDR3 DNA reads as TGCAGCGTTGAAAAGGGTGCGAACACTGAAGCTTTCTTT. It is translated as CSVEKGANTEAFF.

The rearrangement uses TRBV5-1 and TRBJ2-3, with a weak D call TRBD2 (6 bases). Trimming stripped 0 bases from V and 3 bases from J, with 14 bases between. Germline lookup yields CDR1 SGHRS and CDR2 YFSETQ. This CDR3 contains 16 residues. The CDR3 DNA is TGCGCCAGCAGCTTGGCGCGCGGGATTTTGACAGATACGCAGTATTTT. Translated, it gives CASSLARGILTDTQYF.

This clone came up a few times. The chain has TRBV12-5 and TRBJ1-1; D may be TRBD1 (5 bases). Germline CDR1 LGHNT, CDR2 FRNRAP. This CDR3 is 14 amino acids long. Trimming stripped 5 bases from V and 9 bases from J, with 19 bases between. The CDR3 sequence: CASGNLGTGTQAFF. Here the CDR3 DNA reads TGTGCTAGTGGTAATCTTGGCACCGGGACTCAAGCTTTCTTT.

This CDR3 reads CASSYSGPASSYNEQFF. CDR3 DNA: TGTGCCAGCAGCTACTCGGGTCCCGCTAGCTCCTACAATGAGCAGTTCTTC. V and J are TRBV11-3 and TRBJ2-1; D ambiguous. The CDR3 is 17 residues long. The V gene lost 4 bases and the J gene lost 0 bases, with 16 bases spanning the gap. Germline V CDR1 and CDR2: SGHNT, YENEEA. The full variable domain, rest sourced from reference TRBV11-3 and TRBJ2-1, is EAGVVQSPRYKIIEKKQPVAFWCNPISGHNTLYWYLQNLGQGPELLIRYENEEAVDDSQLPKDRFSAERLKGVDSTLKIQPAELGDSAVYLCASSYSGPASSYNEQFFGPGTRLTVL.

This chain joins TRBV6-5 and TRBJ2-5; D call uncertain. V dropped 6 bases and J dropped 5 bases, with 7 bases sitting between them. Per germline, CDR1 MNHEY and CDR2 SVGAGI. The CDR3 has 11 amino acids. The CDR3 spells CASSLRETQYF. In DNA form, the CDR3 reads TGTGCCAGCAGCCTGAGGGAGACCCAGTACTTC.

CDR3 sequence (DNA): TGTGCCATCAGTGAAAACAGTAATCCTGGGCTCTATGGCTACACCTTC. This sequence encodes CAISENSNPGLYGYTF. The gene calls are TRBV10-3 and TRBJ1-2; no clear D. The CDR3 has 16 amino acids. The V gene's germline CDR1 is ENHRY and CDR2 SYGVKD. The ends were cut back, 3 bases at V and 4 bases at J, with 18 bases in the middle.

The genes are TRBV6-4 and TRBJ2-1, with 11 nucleotides matching TRBD2. The CDR3 has 20 amino acids. With V trimmed by 6 bases and J by 2 bases, 18 bases remained unmatched. Germline V gives CDR1 MRHNA, CDR2 SNTAGT. The CDR3 sequence is CASRPLAGEVSCKAYNEQFF. In DNA, the CDR3 is TGTGCCAGCAGACCACTAGCGGGAGAAGTGTCGTGCAAGGCCTACAATGAGCAGTTCTTC.

The V gene is TRBV6-1, the J gene TRBJ2-7; 13 nucleotides match TRBD2. V lost 6 bases, J lost 4 bases, and 6 bases stayed unmatched. Germline CDR1 and CDR2: MNHNS and SASEGT. This CDR3 has 15 amino acids. As DNA, the CDR3 is TGTGCCAGCAGAGAACTAGCGGGAGGGCCGTACGAGCAGTACTTC. Translation: CASRELAGGPYEQYF.

The rearrangement links TRBV7-9 to TRBJ2-2, with unresolved D. CDR3 length equals 15 residues. The V end lost 1 base, the J end lost 7 bases, and 13 bases lay between the germline ends. The germline V gene has CDR1 SEHNR and CDR2 FQNEAQ (reference sequence). CDR3: CASSLGRLELGELFF. DNA of the CDR3: TGTGCCAGCAGCTTAGGTCGCCTAGAACTCGGGGAGCTGTTTTTT.

This chain uses TRBV18 with TRBJ1-1, with a tentative D call TRBD1 (5 bases). Trimming pared 0 bases from V and 6 bases from J, leaving 14 bases between. The CDR3 runs to 15 residues. The germline V gene encodes CDR1 KGHSH and CDR2 LQKENI. Written as DNA, the CDR3 is TGTGCCAGCTCACCACCGGCAGGGTCGGTCCCTGAAGCTTTCTTT. Amino acids: CASSPPAGSVPEAFF.

Points on this clone: One end of the junction is discordant with germline, which a read error may explain. The chain recombines TRBV10-3 with TRBJ1-3, with D possibly being TRBD1 (6 bases). Per germline, CDR1 ENHRY and CDR2 SYGVKD. The CDR3 covers 17 residues. The chain's CDR3 is CAMSAPPRGNYGNTIYF. For the CDR3, the DNA is TGTGCCATGAGTGCACCCCCCAGGGGAAATTATGGAAACACCATATATTTT.

By sample fraction, this clone is medium-sized. V usage is TRBV2 and J usage is TRBJ1-5, with D uncertain. The CDR3 covers 15 residues. Germline V gives CDR1 SNHLY, CDR2 FYNNEI. Trimming shortened V by 4 bases and J by 0 bases, and 10 bases separated the two germline ends. CDR3: CASSVGVNSNQPQHF. The CDR3 DNA reads as TGTGCCAGCAGTGTGGGCGTGAATAGCAATCAGCCCCAGCATTTT.

This clone was seen only once. This chain links TRBV5-1 with TRBJ1-1; maybe TRBD1 (5 bases). Trimming stripped 4 bases from V and 6 bases from J, with 19 bases between. The CDR3 contains 15 residues. Germline V gives CDR1 SGHRS, CDR2 YFSETQ. CDR3 DNA: TGCGCCAGCAGCCCGGGCGTGCAGGGAAGAGCTGAAGCTTTCTTT. Protein product: CASSPGVQGRAEAFF.

In its sample, this clone was seen a few times. The chain combines TRBV19 with TRBJ2-5; a possible D gene is TRBD2 (6 bases). Germline V CDR1 and CDR2: LNHDA, SQIVND (reference sequence). V shed 6 bases and J shed 5 bases, with 19 bases lying between them. CDR3 length: 15 residues. CDR3 in DNA: TGTGCCAGTAGACCGACCGGGACTCCCCTTGAGACCCAGTACTTC. Protein product: CASRPTGTPLETQYF.

The chain employs TRBV4-1 and TRBJ1-5, with D perhaps matching TRBD1 (6 bases). Trimming removed 7 bases at V and 0 bases at J, with 22 bases between. Germline CDR1 MGHRA, CDR2 YSYEKL. The CDR3 sequence is 18 residues long. This CDR3 reads CASNLLARGSYSNQPQHF. CDR3 nucleotides: TGCGCCAGCAACCTACTCGCAAGGGGGAGCTATAGCAATCAGCCCCAGCATTTT.